This TCR beta chain originates from a study of cytomegalovirus exposure and HLA in healthy donors. For the study at large: Most donors, roughly 77% of 350 to 450 genotyped, fell in the Caucasian-associated ancestry cluster. Whole-study findings and limits: Usually a TCR sequence was rare, but some public TCRs were found in many donors. Researchers reported from a later analysis that most CMV-associated TCR beta chains appeared HLA-restricted. Later analysis identified several of the most significant clusters that appeared linked to common viral pathogens.

In its sample, this clone was seen a few times. The target antigen is unknown. Germline V lookup: CDR1 MNHNY, CDR2 SVGAGI (reference sequence). V dropped 2 bases and J dropped 5 bases, with 12 bases sitting between them. This CDR3 comprises 14 residues. The primer mix had 60 Vbeta and 13 Jbeta primers. Sequencing used immunoSEQ multiplex PCR; TCRdb keeps in-frame clones, though not all of them. This sample yields some 170,000 clones, of which nearly 80% are seen a single time; under 8% belongs to the top ten. The sequencing input was PBMCs. This receptor was obtained from a man in his forties in good health and CMV-seropositive. This rearrangement joins TRBV6-6 to TRBJ1-1, with D tentatively TRBD1 (5 bases). The CDR3 DNA is TGTGCCAGCAGTTACCGGGGGGGGGAGACTGAAGCTTTCTTT. Its protein product is CASSYRGGETEAFF.